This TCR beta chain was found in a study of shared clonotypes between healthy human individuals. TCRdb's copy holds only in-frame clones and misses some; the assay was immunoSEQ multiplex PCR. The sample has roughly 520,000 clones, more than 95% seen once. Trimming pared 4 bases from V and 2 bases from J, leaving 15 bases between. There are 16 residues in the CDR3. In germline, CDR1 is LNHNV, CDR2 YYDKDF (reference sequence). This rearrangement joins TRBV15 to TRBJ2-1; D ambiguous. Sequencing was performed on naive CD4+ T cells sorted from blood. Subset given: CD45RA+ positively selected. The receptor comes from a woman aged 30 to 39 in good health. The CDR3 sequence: CATSTVPGGPYNEQFF. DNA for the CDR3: TGTGCCACCAGCACCGTCCCTGGCGGCCCCTACAATGAGCAGTTCTTC.